The 29 T cell receptor beta chains below all came from one sample that was sequenced in a study of control samples from healthy donors and cancer patients. The protocol was immunoSEQ multiplex PCR, while the TCRdb copy is restricted to in-frame clones and leaves out a portion. Of 84,000 or so clones listed, 65% to 90% are singletons. The sequenced sample consisted of PBMCs. All receptors come from a man aged 60-69 years with head and neck cancer.

This clone was seen more than once but under ten times. The chain employs TRBV12-3 or TRBV12-4 and TRBJ1-6; D unresolved. V lost 5 bases, J lost 10 bases, and 12 bases lay in between. This CDR3 contains 13 residues. CDR3 sequence (DNA): TGTGCCAGCAGTCCCCAGAGGGAATCACCCCTCCACTTT. Protein sequence: CASSPQRESPLHF.

The rearrangement joins TRBV4-1 to TRBJ2-4; 8 nucleotides line up with TRBD1. Trimming at V came to 1 base and at J to 0 bases, leaving 8 bases not matched to a gene. CDR3 size: 18 residues. Germline-derived CDR1 and CDR2 are MGHRA and YSYEKL. The CDR3: CASSQVPRTGPAKNIQYF. The CDR3 DNA is TGCGCCAGCAGCCAAGTCCCTCGGACAGGGCCAGCCAAAAACATTCAGTACTTC.

The sample holds a few counts of this clone. This rearrangement joins TRBV30 to TRBJ2-3; D possibly uses TRBD1 or TRBD2 (5 bases each). CDR3 length: 13 amino acids. V lost 3 bases, J lost 8 bases, and 15 bases lay in between. Per germline, CDR1 GTSNPN and CDR2 SVGIG (reference sequence). The CDR3 reads CAWRVSRGGTQYF. DNA of the CDR3: TGTGCCTGGAGGGTTTCACGGGGCGGTACGCAGTATTTT.

The chain couples TRBV24-1 to TRBJ1-5; D is ambiguous. The V end lost 5 bases, the J end lost 0 bases, and 4 bases lay between the germline ends. The CDR3 has 13 residues. Germline V CDR1 and CDR2: KGHDR, SFDVKD. The CDR3 region is CATSGYSNQPQHF. The CDR3 region has the DNA TGTGCCACCAGTGGTTATAGCAATCAGCCCCAGCATTTT.

The chain combines TRBV19 with TRBJ1-2, with a tentative D call TRBD1 (6 bases). This CDR3 region has 13 residues. The V gene lost 6 bases and the J gene lost 4 bases, with 12 bases spanning the gap. Germline V gives CDR1 LNHDA, CDR2 SQIVND (reference sequence). The CDR3 nucleotides are TGTGCCAGTAGCTACGGGGGGGCCTATGGCTACACCTTC. The encoded protein is CASSYGGAYGYTF.

V is TRBV6-5 and J is TRBJ1-2; D perhaps matches TRBD1 (5 bases). The CDR3 sequence is 15 residues long. With 2 bases removed from V and 1 base from J, the gap between germline ends came to 11 bases. The V gene's germline CDR1 is MNHEY and CDR2 SVGAGI. Here the CDR3 DNA reads TGTGCCAGCAGTTACAAGGGGCCCCTTAACTATGGCTACACCTTC. Encoded protein: CASSYKGPLNYGYTF.

This chain joins TRBV5-4 and TRBJ2-5, with TRBD1 matching 9 bases. CDR3 length: 14 residues. V lost 2 bases, J lost 2 bases, and 1 base stayed unmatched. In germline, CDR1 is SGHNT, CDR2 YYREEE (reference sequence). The CDR3 sequence is CASSLQGAQETQYF. The CDR3 DNA is TGTGCCAGCAGCTTACAGGGGGCGCAAGAGACCCAGTACTTC.

The J gene is TRBJ2-7, the V gene TRBV6-5, with D possibly TRBD2 on 5 matching bases. Germline CDR1 and CDR2: MNHEY and SVGAGI. CDR3 length equals 15 residues. Deletions cut 5 bases from V and 4 bases from J, with 18 bases between. The DNA of the CDR3 is TGTGCCAGCAGTCCCGAAAAGCGGCCGTTATACGAGCAGTACTTC. This translates into CASSPEKRPLYEQYF.

CDR3 in DNA: TGCGCCAGCAGTGAGTCCGGCCGGGCGGACGAGCAGTACTTC. Protein: CASSESGRADEQYF. The chain links TRBV10-1 to TRBJ2-7; D ambiguous. In germline, CDR1 is WNHNN, CDR2 SYGVQD (reference sequence). V lost 0 bases and J lost 5, with 11 bases in between. The CDR3 is 14 amino acids.

The chain has TRBV7-8 and TRBJ2-2; TRBD1 matches at 9 bases. The CDR3 runs 16 residues. Germline CDR1 reads SGHVS; CDR2 reads FQNEAQ. The junction had 6 bases not matched to a gene; V was cut back by 1 base and J by 6 bases. CDR3 sequence reads: CASSLGTGGASGELFF. CDR3 in DNA: TGTGCCAGCAGCTTAGGCACAGGGGGCGCGTCCGGGGAGCTGTTTTTT.

The chain has TRBV7-2 and TRBJ1-6; possible D gene TRBD1, 5 bases. V lost 2 bases, J lost 7 bases, and 9 bases lay in between. This CDR3 is built from 14 residues. Per the germline V gene, CDR1 is SGHTA and CDR2 is FQGNSA. CDR3: CASSLRAGNSPLHF. The DNA for the CDR3 is TGTGCCAGCAGCTTAAGGGCAGGGAATTCACCCCTCCACTTT.

This clone was observed a few times. This chain uses TRBV7-8 with TRBJ1-6; a possible D gene is TRBD1 (5 bases). Germline loops: CDR1 SGHVS, CDR2 FQNEAQ. Trimming stripped 4 bases from V and 7 bases from J, with 8 bases between. The CDR3 runs 13 residues. CDR3 sequence reads: CASSYPGNSPLHF. CDR3 nucleotide sequence: TGTGCCAGCAGCTATCCAGGGAATTCACCCCTCCACTTT.

The chain employs TRBV12-3 or TRBV12-4 and TRBJ2-7; no reliable D call. The CDR3 length is 13 residues. V was clipped by 7 bases and J by 0 bases, with 10 bases between them. The CDR3 nucleotides read TGTGCCAGCACTCTCGATAGCTCCTACGAGCAGTACTTC. It translates to CASTLDSSYEQYF.

This clone was seen only once. This rearrangement joins TRBV18 to TRBJ2-7; 13 bases line up with TRBD2. The CDR3 has 15 residues. CDR1 is KGHSH, CDR2 LQKENI, per germline. J gave up 4 bases and V 2 bases, and 2 bases lay outside the gene matches. CDR3 amino acids: CASSPGTSGTYEQYF. Written as DNA, the CDR3 is TGTGCCAGCTCACCAGGGACTAGCGGGACTTACGAGCAGTACTTC.

V and J are TRBV5-6 and TRBJ2-3, with 8 bases identical to TRBD2. V gave up 0 bases and J gave up 1 base; unmatched junction bases: 4. Germline CDR1 SGHDT, CDR2 YYEEEE. This CDR3 spans 16 amino acids. The DNA of the CDR3 is TGTGCCAGCAGCTTGGAGGTGCGGGAGGGCACAGATACGCAGTATTTT. Its protein product is CASSLEVREGTDTQYF.

This clone was counted once. The V and J genes are TRBV7-2 and TRBJ1-5; D is ambiguous. CDR1 SGHTA and CDR2 FQGNSA come from the germline V gene. The CDR3 totals 14 residues. The V gene lost 2 bases and the J gene lost 1 base, with 6 bases spanning the gap. This chain's CDR3 is CASSLLGSNQPQHF. The CDR3 DNA sequence: TGTGCCAGCAGCTTATTAGGGAGCAATCAGCCCCAGCATTTT. The entire variable domain, with the rest obtained from reference TRBV7-2 and TRBJ1-5, is as follows: GAGVSQSPSNKVTEKGKDVELRCDPISGHTALYWYRQSLGQGLEFLIYFQGNSAPDKSGLPSDRFSAERTGGSVSTLTIQRTQQEDSAVYLCASSLLGSNQPQHFGDGTRLSIL.

The chain joins TRBV27 to TRBJ2-6; D uncertain. Germline CDR1 and CDR2: MNHEY and SMNVEV (reference sequence). Deletions cut 5 bases from V and 2 bases from J, with 13 bases between. The length of the CDR3 is 16 residues. CDR3 bases: TGTGCCAGCAGTCCCCTCCGGGCAGCTGGGGCCAACGTCCTGACTTTC. This encodes CASSPLRAAGANVLTF. Complete variable domain (other parts from reference TRBV27 and TRBJ2-6): EAQVTQNPRYLITVTGKKLTVTCSQNMNHEYMSWYRQDPGLGLRQIYYSMNVEVTDKGDVPEGYKVSRKEKRNFPLILESPSPNQTSLYFCASSPLRAAGANVLTFGAGSRLTVL.

This clone was detected once. The chain joins TRBV5-6 to TRBJ2-2, with D perhaps given as TRBD1 or TRBD2 (5 bases each). CDR1 and CDR2 from the germline V gene are SGHDT and YYEEEE. Trimming stripped 2 bases from V and 6 bases from J, with 8 bases between. This CDR3 is built from 13 residues. CDR3 DNA sequence: TGTGCCAGCAGCTTAATGGGACCCGGGGAGCTGTTTTTT. Protein product: CASSLMGPGELFF.

This chain links TRBV3-1 (or the pseudogene TRBV3-2) with TRBJ2-3; D might be TRBD2 (6 bases). The CDR3 is 16 amino acids. The V end was cut by 1 base, the J end by 0 bases, with 11 bases between. Germline loops: CDR1 LGHDT, CDR2 YNNKEL (reference sequence). The CDR3 nucleotides read TGTGCCAGCAGCCAAGGGCTAGCGCTAAGCACAGATACGCAGTATTTT. Translating gives CASSQGLALSTDTQYF.

The count of this clone is one. The rearrangement links TRBV5-1 to TRBJ1-2; the match to TRBD1 covers 7 bases. The CDR3 has 15 residues. Germline values: CDR1 SGHRS, CDR2 YFSETQ. V lost 3 bases to trimming and J lost 4 bases; unmatched junction nucleotides: 9. The CDR3 DNA follows: TGCGCCAGCAGCTCAACGGGACAGATAAGCTATGGCTACACCTTC. Protein sequence: CASSSTGQISYGYTF.

V and J are TRBV5-1 and TRBJ2-2, with D unclear. CDR3 size: 14 residues. Germline V lookup: CDR1 SGHRS, CDR2 YFSETQ. With 0 bases removed from V and 4 bases from J, the gap between germline ends came to 7 bases. The CDR3 protein is CASSLETPTGELFF. CDR3 DNA sequence: TGCGCCAGCAGCTTGGAGACACCCACCGGGGAGCTGTTTTTT. The full variable domain, in which reference TRBV5-1 and TRBJ2-2 provide the parts outside the CDR3, is KAGVTQTPRYLIKTRGQQVTLSCSPISGHRSVSWYQQTPGQGLQFLFEYFSETQRNKGNFPGRFSGRQFSNSRSEMNVSTLELGDSALYLCASSLETPTGELFFGEGSRLTVL.

Comments on this clone: The same CDR3 can be traced to other DNA sequences in this sample. This chain joins TRBV7-9 and TRBJ1-5, with D maybe TRBD1 (6 bases). The CDR3 is 17 amino acids. Between the trimmed V and J ends, which lost 5 bases and 3 bases, there was a span of 20 bases. CDR1 is SEHNR, CDR2 FQNEAQ, per germline (reference sequence). The CDR3 nucleotides are TGTGCCAGCAGCCCCGGGGCAGGGGCACAACTCAATCAGCCCCAGCATTTT. Protein: CASSPGAGAQLNQPQHF.

V and J are TRBV6-5 and TRBJ1-3; D not resolved. The length of the CDR3 is 16 residues. The germline CDR1 and CDR2 sequences are MNHEY and SVGAGI. The V and J ends lost 2 bases and 0 bases respectively, with 11 bases between them. CDR3 sequence reads: CASSYGGVPSGNTIYF. The CDR3 DNA sequence: TGTGCCAGCAGTTACGGCGGGGTCCCCTCTGGAAACACCATATATTTT.

In this sample, this clone turned up a few times. The chain carries TRBV7-9 and TRBJ1-1, with D perhaps TRBD1 (5 bases). The germline gives CDR1 SEHNR, CDR2 FQNEAQ (reference sequence). V lost 11 bases and J lost 5, with 12 bases in between. The CDR3 has 11 amino acids. CDR3 in DNA: TGTGCCTGCCGGGGGGTAACTGAAGCTTTCTTT. This codes for CACRGVTEAFF.

V usage is TRBV27 and J usage is TRBJ1-1, with D hard to call. The CDR3 runs to 13 residues. V gave up 1 base and J gave up 1 base, with 4 bases separating them. CDR1 MNHEY and CDR2 SMNVEV come from the germline V gene (reference sequence). The chain's CDR3 is CASSLLGNTEAFF. The CDR3 DNA sequence: TGTGCCAGCAGTTTATTGGGGAACACTGAAGCTTTCTTT.

The V call is TRBV23-1, the J call TRBJ2-3; D could derive from TRBD1 or TRBD2 (5 bases each). TRBV23-1 is an open reading frame whose function is uncertain. V lost 4 bases to trimming and J lost 0 bases, with 17 bases between them. This CDR3 has 17 amino acids. CDR3 sequence reads: CASSPGLAIPSTDTQYF. CDR3 DNA sequence: TGCGCCAGCAGTCCGGGGCTAGCCATCCCCAGCACAGATACGCAGTATTTT.

This rearrangement joins TRBV27 to TRBJ2-5, with D tentatively TRBD2 (5 bases). Germline V gene lookup returns CDR1 MNHEY and CDR2 SMNVEV (reference sequence). Trimming removed 0 bases from V and 3 bases from J, with 14 bases in between. CDR3 length equals 16 residues. DNA for the CDR3: TGTGCCAGCAGTTTATCGTGGCTAACGGGGAAAGAGACCCAGTACTTC. Amino acid sequence: CASSLSWLTGKETQYF.

V is TRBV6-5 and J is TRBJ2-3; D may be TRBD2 (6 bases). Germline V gene sequence: CDR1 MNHEY, CDR2 SVGAGI. V was trimmed by 2 bases and J by 10 bases, leaving 22 bases between them. This CDR3 is 16 amino acids long. CDR3 region: CASSYGFVGGNFAQYF. The CDR3 DNA is TGTGCCAGCAGTTACGGGTTCGTGGGGGGAAATTTTGCGCAGTATTTT.

At least ten counts were recorded for this clone. The chain has TRBV2 and TRBJ1-1; TRBD1 is a possible D gene (6 bases). Trimming stripped 1 base from V and 5 bases from J, with 14 bases between. Germline V gene data show CDR1 as SNHLY and CDR2 as FYNNEI. The CDR3 has 15 amino acids. In DNA, the CDR3 is TGTGCCAGCAGTGAAGTGTCGTACAGGGCGACTGAAGCTTTCTTT. Its protein product is CASSEVSYRATEAFF. The full variable domain, completed using reference TRBV2 and TRBJ1-1, is EPEVTQTPSHQVTQMGQEVILRCVPISNHLYFYWYRQILGQKVEFLVSFYNNEISEKSEIFDDQFSVERPDGSNFTLKIRSTKLEDSAMYFCASSEVSYRATEAFFGQGTRLTVV.